The 25 T cell receptor beta chains below were found in one sample sequenced in a study of blood T cell repertoires in COVID-19. This table comes from immunoSEQ multiplex PCR, and its TCRdb copy is limited to in-frame clones, with some not included. Of about 180,000 clones listed, more than 65% are singletons. The sample taken for sequencing was peripheral blood. The receptors were gathered from a woman of 80 years or more with active or convalescent COVID-19.

V is TRBV10-3 and J is TRBJ1-5; TRBD1 is a possible D gene (6 bases). V lost 6 bases and J 0 bases, leaving 12 bases between the germline ends. CDR1 and CDR2 (germline): ENHRY, SYGVKD. The CDR3 runs 15 residues. The CDR3 DNA follows: TGTGCCATCAGAACGGACAGAATTAGCAATCAGCCCCAGCATTTT. Protein sequence: CAIRTDRISNQPQHF.

In DNA, the CDR3 is TGTGCCAGCTCACCCTCCGAGGGCGAGCAGTACTTC. Translated, it gives CASSPSEGEQYF. This chain links TRBV18 with TRBJ2-7, with D possibly TRBD2 on 5 matching bases. CDR3 length: 12 amino acids. V lost 3 bases and J 6 bases, leaving 9 bases between the germline ends. Germline V gene sequence: CDR1 KGHSH, CDR2 LQKENI.

This clone was detected once. The chain joins TRBV6-2 or TRBV6-3 to TRBJ2-4, with 7 bases matching TRBD1. Germline-derived CDR1 and CDR2 are MNHEY and SVGEGT. V shed 6 bases, J shed 0 bases, and the junction held 5 bases outside the gene matches. This CDR3 spans 15 amino acids. The CDR3 DNA follows: TGTGCCAGCAGCTTCAGGGGGTTAGCCAAAAACATTCAGTACTTC. Translating gives CASSFRGLAKNIQYF.

The chain has TRBV5-1 and TRBJ2-7; a possible D gene is TRBD1 (6 bases). Germline CDR1 is SGHRS and CDR2 is YFSETQ. This CDR3 has 16 amino acids. Deletions cut 4 bases from V and 6 bases from J, with 23 bases between. CDR3 sequence (DNA): TGCGCCAGCAGCAGCAAAGGGACAACGCCTGTGGGCGAGCAGTACTTC. Residues: CASSSKGTTPVGEQYF.

In its sample, this clone was seen once. This sequence joins TRBV3-1 (or the pseudogene TRBV3-2) and TRBJ1-2; 12 bases line up with TRBD1. This CDR3 is 14 amino acids long. Germline values: CDR1 LGHDT, CDR2 YNNKEL (reference sequence). The V and J ends lost 6 bases and 7 bases, in that order; junction bases with no gene match: 6. CDR3 sequence (DNA): TGTGCCAGCAGTGCCGGGACAGGGGGCTCTGGCTACACCTTC. This gives the protein CASSAGTGGSGYTF.

The chain carries TRBV5-5 and TRBJ1-6; TRBD1 is a possible D gene (5 bases). The CDR3 contains 16 residues. Germline CDR1 and CDR2: SGHKS and YYEKEE (reference sequence). The V end was cut by 4 bases, the J end by 4 bases, with 15 bases between. CDR3 DNA: TGTGCCAGCAGCCGAGCGACAGACGGGTATAATTCACCCCTCCACTTT. It yields the protein CASSRATDGYNSPLHF.

The J gene is TRBJ1-4, the V gene TRBV28; D may be TRBD1 (5 bases). Trimming removed 2 bases from V and 3 bases from J, with 16 bases in between. The CDR3 loop spans 17 amino acids. CDR1 MDHEN and CDR2 SYDVKM come from the germline V gene. CDR3 protein: CASSLIFGDSSNEKLFF. As DNA, the CDR3 is TGTGCCAGCAGTTTAATATTCGGCGACAGTTCTAATGAAAAACTGTTTTTT.

This clone was counted ten times or more. The J gene is TRBJ1-1, the V gene TRBV11-2; tentative D call: TRBD1 (5 bases). From germline, CDR1 is SGHAT and CDR2 FQNNGV. The CDR3 has 16 amino acids. V was shortened by 1 base and J by 0 bases, with 12 bases between the two germline ends. The CDR3 DNA sequence: TGTGCCAGCAGCTTAGTAGGGGATAACATGAACACTGAAGCTTTCTTT. Protein: CASSLVGDNMNTEAFF. The full variable domain, rest sourced from reference TRBV11-2 and TRBJ1-1, is EAGVAQSPRYKIIEKRQSVAFWCNPISGHATLYWYQQILGQGPKLLIQFQNNGVVDDSQLPKDRFSAERLKGVDSTLKIQPAKLEDSAVYLCASSLVGDNMNTEAFFGQGTRLTVV.

The genes are TRBV9 and TRBJ2-7, with D hard to call. The V and J ends lost 1 base and 3 bases respectively, with 8 bases between them. Germline values: CDR1 SGDLS, CDR2 YYNGEE. This CDR3 region has 13 residues. DNA of the CDR3: TGTGCCAGCAGCGTAAGCCAATTCTACGAGCAGTACTTC. Translation: CASSVSQFYEQYF.

The count of this clone is one. V usage is TRBV20-1 and J usage is TRBJ1-6; no clear D gene. The CDR3 consists of 13 residues. CDR1 is DFQATT, CDR2 SNEGSKA, per germline (reference sequence). Trimming left V 3 bases short and J 10 bases short, with 13 bases between. This CDR3 reads CSASSGYGSPLHF. Written as DNA, the CDR3 is TGCAGTGCTAGTTCAGGATACGGCTCACCCCTCCACTTT.

This clone appeared a single time. Additional DNA sequences in this sample encode the identical CDR3. The chain has TRBV5-1 and TRBJ2-7; TRBD1 might be the D (8 bases). Trimming removed 4 bases from V and 7 bases from J, with 15 bases in between. In germline, CDR1 is SGHRS, CDR2 YFSETQ. CDR3 size: 13 residues. CDR3: CASSGGQGGEQYF. In DNA, the CDR3 is TGCGCCAGCAGCGGCGGACAGGGAGGGGAGCAGTACTTC.

The V call is TRBV3-1 (or the pseudogene TRBV3-2), the J call TRBJ2-3, with 13 positions matching TRBD2. This CDR3 has 15 residues. In germline, CDR1 is LGHDT, CDR2 YNNKEL (reference sequence). The trim removed 4 bases at V and 8 bases at J, leaving 6 bases unmatched. The CDR3 DNA follows: TGTGCCAGCAGCCGAACTAGCGGGAGGGCCAGTACGCAGTATTTT. Translated: CASSRTSGRASTQYF.

This clone occurred a few times. The chain joins TRBV3-1 (or the pseudogene TRBV3-2) to TRBJ1-1, with 7 bases fitting TRBD1. Per the germline V gene, CDR1 is LGHDT and CDR2 is YNNKEL (reference sequence). After removal of 8 bases from V and 2 bases from J, the junction contained 5 bases not matched to a gene. The CDR3 totals 13 residues. This CDR3 reads CASSGQVNTEAFF. The CDR3 bases are TGTGCCAGCTCCGGACAGGTCAACACTGAAGCTTTCTTT.

Turning to this clone: One junction end does not reproduce the germline sequence, and a read error may be involved. The chain links TRBV6-1 to TRBJ2-3, with 8 bases identical to TRBD2. In germline, CDR1 is MNHNS, CDR2 SASEGT. This CDR3 region has 14 residues. The CDR3 nucleotides are TGTGCCAGCAGTAAAGCGGGAGATCAAGATACGCAGTATTTT. This encodes CASSKAGDQDTQYF.

This chain connects TRBV7-3 to TRBJ2-3; D uncertain. Trimming removed 5 bases at V and 2 bases at J, with 8 bases between. CDR3 length: 13 residues. The germline V gene has CDR1 SGHTA and CDR2 FQGTGA. In DNA, the CDR3 is TGTGCCAGCAGCATCGGGTCCACAGATACGCAGTATTTT. It encodes CASSIGSTDTQYF.

This clone has only a few counts. V gene TRBV5-1 combines with J gene TRBJ1-1, with TRBD1 matching 11 bases. The V gene's germline CDR1 is SGHRS and CDR2 YFSETQ. V was pared by 3 bases and J by 4 bases, with 5 bases of the junction left unmatched. The CDR3 contains 15 residues. The CDR3 here is CASSSTGTGGTEAFF. CDR3 coding DNA: TGCGCCAGCAGCTCCACTGGGACAGGGGGCACTGAAGCTTTCTTT. Full variable domain (remainder filled in from reference TRBV5-1 and TRBJ1-1): KAGVTQTPRYLIKTRGQQVTLSCSPISGHRSVSWYQQTPGQGLQFLFEYFSETQRNKGNFPGRFSGRQFSNSRSEMNVSTLELGDSALYLCASSSTGTGGTEAFFGQGTRLTVV.

The J gene is TRBJ2-1, the V gene TRBV5-1, with TRBD2 identical over 8 bases. The CDR3 consists of 14 residues. Trimming cost V 4 bases and J 3 bases; bases outside gene matches: 3. Germline V gives CDR1 SGHRS, CDR2 YFSETQ. CDR3 amino acids: CASSRGTSYNEQFF. The CDR3 coding sequence is TGCGCCAGCAGCCGTGGGACTAGCTACAATGAGCAGTTCTTC. The variable domain in full, completed from reference TRBV5-1 and TRBJ2-1, reads KAGVTQTPRYLIKTRGQQVTLSCSPISGHRSVSWYQQTPGQGLQFLFEYFSETQRNKGNFPGRFSGRQFSNSRSEMNVSTLELGDSALYLCASSRGTSYNEQFFGPGTRLTVL.

The chain links TRBV5-1 to TRBJ2-7, with TRBD1 matching over 7 bases. With V trimmed by 6 bases and J by 5 bases, 11 bases remained unmatched. CDR3 length: 14 amino acids. Germline CDR1 reads SGHRS; CDR2 reads YFSETQ. The CDR3 region is CASNVAGGNHEQYF. CDR3 bases: TGCGCCAGCAACGTCGCAGGGGGAAACCACGAGCAGTACTTC.

This clone showed up just a few times. The rearrangement links TRBV6-5 to TRBJ1-1; 7 bases map to TRBD1. J lost 1 base, V lost 2 bases, and 7 bases had no gene match. Per the germline V gene, CDR1 is MNHEY and CDR2 is SVGAGI. The CDR3 sequence is 16 residues long. CDR3 region: CASSYRGGAANTEAFF. For the CDR3, the DNA is TGTGCCAGCAGTTACAGAGGGGGCGCAGCGAACACTGAAGCTTTCTTT.

The chain employs TRBV5-1 and TRBJ2-1; 7 nucleotides agree with TRBD1. The CDR3 totals 15 residues. Unmatched junction bases numbered 9, after V lost 2 bases and J lost 7 bases. Germline V gene lookup returns CDR1 SGHRS and CDR2 YFSETQ. The CDR3 coding sequence is TGCGCCAGCAGCTTTAAAGGGGGCGCCCCAAATGAGCAGTTCTTC. Encoded protein: CASSFKGGAPNEQFF.

The chain couples TRBV19 to TRBJ2-5, with 9 bases lining up with TRBD1. The CDR3 runs 15 residues. Trimming at V came to 4 bases and at J to 5 bases, leaving 8 bases not matched to a gene. In germline, CDR1 is LNHDA, CDR2 SQIVND (reference sequence). The DNA for the CDR3 is TGTGCCAGTAGTACTACCGGGACAGGGCGGGAGACCCAGTACTTC. Translated: CASSTTGTGRETQYF.

The chain carries TRBV27 and TRBJ1-2; a weak D match, TRBD1 (6 bases). Germline values: CDR1 MNHEY, CDR2 SMNVEV (reference sequence). This CDR3 spans 15 amino acids. The V end lost 6 bases, the J end lost 8 bases, and 22 bases lay between the germline ends. CDR3 DNA: TGTGCCAGCAGCTCAAACGGGGCAGGGGAAGGCGGCTACACCTTC. It codes for CASSSNGAGEGGYTF.

V is TRBV6-5 and J is TRBJ1-1, with 7 bases matching TRBD1. Trimming cost V 6 bases and J 2 bases; bases outside gene matches: 6. Germline loops: CDR1 MNHEY, CDR2 SVGAGI. This CDR3 has 14 amino acids. CDR3 sequence reads: CASRSGTDNTEAFF. CDR3 in DNA: TGTGCCAGCAGGTCCGGGACAGACAACACTGAAGCTTTCTTT.

The chain uses TRBV5-1 and TRBJ2-2, with 9 bases that match TRBD2. V gave up 6 bases and J gave up 5 bases; unmatched junction bases: 8. Per germline, CDR1 SGHRS and CDR2 YFSETQ. The CDR3 runs to 15 residues. CDR3 in amino acids: CASTRVAGDTGELFF. The CDR3 bases are TGCGCCAGCACGAGAGTAGCGGGAGATACCGGGGAGCTGTTTTTT.

The chain combines TRBV2 with TRBJ1-2, with 8 bases aligning to TRBD1. V shed 6 bases and J 4 bases; nucleotides not matched to a gene: 13. Germline-derived CDR1 and CDR2 are SNHLY and FYNNEI. CDR3 size: 16 residues. The CDR3 DNA reads TGTGCCAGCAGCCAGCCTGGACAGGGAGGGGGCTATGGCTACACCTTC. Translation: CASSQPGQGGGYGYTF.